The T cell receptor (beta chain) described here comes from a study of breast tumors, draining lymph nodes, adjacent tissues. This CDR3 has 14 residues. V lost 2 bases, J lost 6 bases, and 12 bases lay in between. Germline CDR1 is SNHLY and CDR2 is FYNNEI. Samples came from axillary lymph nodes draining the breast cancer. In TCRdb, the multiplex PCR reads were re-called with MiXCR into one record per CDR3 protein. The sample holds 150,000 to 250,000 distinct CDR3 sequences, 31% seen once. At least ten counts were recorded for this clonotype. The genes are TRBV2 and TRBJ2-3; D not certain. The sample consisted of axillary lymph node tissue. The receptor comes from a female donor with breast cancer. Some clones in this sample may be carry-over from other donors' samples. This CDR3 reads CASSERDVMDTQYF. The CDR3 bases are TGTGCCAGCAGTGAAAGGGATGTGATGGATACGCAGTATTTT.